Included here is one T cell receptor (beta chain) sequence, with context. This sample is drawn from a study of cytomegalovirus exposure and HLA in healthy donors. In the study overall: Around 83% of around 400 genotyped donors fell in the Caucasian-associated ancestry cluster.

Germline values: CDR1 SGHVS, CDR2 FNYEAQ. This CDR3 comprises 18 residues. V lost 4 bases, J lost 2 bases, and 9 bases stayed unmatched. The study ran its PCR with 60 Vbeta and 13 Jbeta primers. This table comes from immunoSEQ multiplex PCR, and its TCRdb copy is limited to in-frame clones, with some not included. Among about 160,000 clones listed, about 80% were seen once. Sequencing was carried out using PBMCs. This sequence was found in a man aged 18-30 years in good health and CMV-seropositive. This chain uses TRBV7-6 with TRBJ2-1; 12 bases agree with TRBD1. CDR3 nucleotide sequence: TGTGCCAGCAGCTCTTATGGGGGACAGGGGGCTACCTACAATGAGCAGTTCTTC. Its protein is CASSSYGGQGATYNEQFF.